This passage covers 10 T cell receptor beta chains from one sample sequenced in a study of T cell responses to AZD1222 COVID-19 vaccine. Sequencing was performed with immunoSEQ multiplex PCR; in TCRdb, only in-frame clones are kept and a portion is missing. The data contain 150,000 to 180,000 clones, 90% of them singletons. The specimen was peripheral blood, collected on day 0 of AZD1222 vaccination. These receptor sequences come from an adult in good health.

The chain is built from TRBV15 and TRBJ2-6, with no clear D. V was trimmed by 1 base and J by 2 bases, leaving 15 bases between them. The length of the CDR3 is 18 residues. Germline values: CDR1 LNHNV, CDR2 YYDKDF (reference sequence). The CDR3 reads CATSRGLVGTTGANVLTF. The CDR3 DNA is TGTGCCACCAGCAGAGGATTGGTTGGTACCACTGGGGCCAACGTCCTGACTTTC.

This clone was detected only once. The chain uses TRBV28 and TRBJ2-1; D not resolved. Germline V gene data show CDR1 as MDHEN and CDR2 as SYDVKM. V shed 10 bases and J shed 6 bases, with 10 bases lying between them. The CDR3 extends over 11 amino acids. The CDR3 loop is CATQGPNEQFF. In nucleotides, the CDR3 is TGTGCCACCCAAGGTCCCAATGAGCAGTTCTTC.

J is TRBJ2-3 and V is TRBV4-3, with TRBD2 as a possible D gene (5 bases). V dropped 1 base and J dropped 10 bases, with 12 bases sitting between them. CDR3 length equals 13 residues. CDR1 and CDR2 from the germline V gene are LGHNA and YSLEER. CDR3 protein: CASSQVWESAQYF. The CDR3 DNA follows: TGCGCCAGCAGCCAAGTTTGGGAGTCGGCGCAGTATTTT.

This rearrangement joins TRBV9 to TRBJ1-3; D is uncertain. The germline gives CDR1 SGDLS, CDR2 YYNGEE. Trimming pared 2 bases from V and 0 bases from J, leaving 3 bases between. This CDR3 is built from 13 residues. The CDR3 spells CASSVGSGNTIYF. For the CDR3, the DNA is TGTGCCAGCAGCGTGGGCTCTGGAAACACCATATATTTT.

The V gene is TRBV6-2 or TRBV6-3, the J gene TRBJ2-1; D is unclear. The V gene lost 4 bases and the J gene lost 1 base, with 2 bases spanning the gap. Germline V lookup: CDR1 MNHEY, CDR2 SVGEGT. The CDR3 sequence is 12 residues long. As DNA, the CDR3 is TGTGCCAGCAGTTTATCCTACAATGAGCAGTTCTTC. As protein: CASSLSYNEQFF.

This clone has just one count. The chain employs TRBV2 and TRBJ1-5; D remains ambiguous. The CDR3 extends over 15 amino acids. Germline V CDR1 and CDR2: SNHLY, FYNNEI. Trimming took 0 bases from V and 7 from J, leaving 13 bases between them. In nucleotides, the CDR3 is TGTGCCAGCAGTGAAGCTTCGACTTCAAACCAGCCCCAGCATTTT. This codes for CASSEASTSNQPQHF.

The chain combines TRBV28 with TRBJ2-7, with a possible D match to TRBD1 (6 bases). Germline lookup yields CDR1 MDHEN and CDR2 SYDVKM. There are 14 residues in the CDR3. V lost 5 bases to trimming and J lost 2 bases, with 13 bases between them. As DNA, the CDR3 is TGTGCCAGCAGTACTTCACAGGGAACCTACGAGCAGTACTTC. This translates into CASSTSQGTYEQYF.

J is TRBJ1-2 and V is TRBV4-1; no definite D call. This CDR3 has 15 amino acids. CDR1 and CDR2 from the germline V gene are MGHRA and YSYEKL. Trimming removed 2 bases from V and 7 bases from J, with 17 bases in between. The CDR3 DNA follows: TGCGCCAGCAGCCAATCTTATACCTTTTCCGGTGGCTACACCTTC. Protein: CASSQSYTFSGGYTF.

V is TRBV7-8 and J is TRBJ1-2, with D perhaps TRBD1 (5 bases). This CDR3 is 17 amino acids long. V was shortened by 2 bases and J by 1 base, with 17 bases between the two germline ends. Germline V gives CDR1 SGHVS, CDR2 FQNEAQ. CDR3: CASSLSGFGALNYGYTF. The DNA for the CDR3 is TGTGCCAGCAGCTTATCAGGGTTCGGGGCGCTTAACTATGGCTACACCTTC.

The chain has TRBV12-3 or TRBV12-4 and TRBJ1-2; 7 bases agree with TRBD1. The ends lost 5 bases at V and 6 bases at J; junction bases unmatched: 6. The CDR3 has 13 amino acids. The CDR3 DNA is TGTGCCAGCAGTGAAATGACAGGGAATGGCTACACCTTC. Translation: CASSEMTGNGYTF.